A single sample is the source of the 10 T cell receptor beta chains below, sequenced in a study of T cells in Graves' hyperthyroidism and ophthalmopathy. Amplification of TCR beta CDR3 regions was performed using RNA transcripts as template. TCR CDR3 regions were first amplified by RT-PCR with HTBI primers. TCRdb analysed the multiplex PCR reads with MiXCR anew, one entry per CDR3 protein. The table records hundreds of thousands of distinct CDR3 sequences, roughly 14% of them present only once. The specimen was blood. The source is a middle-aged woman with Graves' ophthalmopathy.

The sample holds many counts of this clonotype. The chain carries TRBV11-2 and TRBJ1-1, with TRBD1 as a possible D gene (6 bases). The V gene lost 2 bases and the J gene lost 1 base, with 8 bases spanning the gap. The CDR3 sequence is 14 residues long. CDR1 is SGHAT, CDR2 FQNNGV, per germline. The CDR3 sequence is CASSLRTANTEAFF. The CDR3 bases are TGTGCCAGCAGCTTACGGACAGCGAACACTGAAGCTTTCTTT.

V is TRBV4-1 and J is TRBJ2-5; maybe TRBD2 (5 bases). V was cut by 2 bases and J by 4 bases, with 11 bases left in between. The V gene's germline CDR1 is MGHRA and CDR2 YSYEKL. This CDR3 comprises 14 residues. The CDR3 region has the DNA TGCGCCAGCAGCCAATGGTCCGAGGGAGAGACCCAGTACTTC. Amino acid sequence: CASSQWSEGETQYF.

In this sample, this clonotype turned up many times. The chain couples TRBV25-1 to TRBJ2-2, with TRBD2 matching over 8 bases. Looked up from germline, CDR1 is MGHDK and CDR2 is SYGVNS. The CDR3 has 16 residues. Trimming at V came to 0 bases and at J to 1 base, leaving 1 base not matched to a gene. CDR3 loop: CASSEYTSGNTGELFF. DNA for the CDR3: TGTGCCAGCAGTGAATATACTAGCGGGAACACCGGGGAGCTGTTTTTT.

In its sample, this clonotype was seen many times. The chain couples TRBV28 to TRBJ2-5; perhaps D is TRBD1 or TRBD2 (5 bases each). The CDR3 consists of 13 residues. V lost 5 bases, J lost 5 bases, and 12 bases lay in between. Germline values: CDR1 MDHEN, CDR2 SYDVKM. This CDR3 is CASSTPGAETQYF. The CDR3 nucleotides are TGTGCCAGCAGTACTCCCGGGGCGGAGACCCAGTACTTC.

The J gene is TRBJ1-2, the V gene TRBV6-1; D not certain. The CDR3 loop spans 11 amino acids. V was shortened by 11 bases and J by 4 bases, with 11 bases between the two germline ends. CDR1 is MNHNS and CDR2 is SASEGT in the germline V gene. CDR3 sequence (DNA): TGTGCCTGTTCGGCAGGCTATGGCTACACCTTC. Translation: CACSAGYGYTF.

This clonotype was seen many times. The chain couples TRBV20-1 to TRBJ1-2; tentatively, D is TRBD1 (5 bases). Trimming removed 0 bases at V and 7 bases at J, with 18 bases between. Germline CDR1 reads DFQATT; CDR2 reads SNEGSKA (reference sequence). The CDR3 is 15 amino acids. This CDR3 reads CSARDRTGGESGYTF. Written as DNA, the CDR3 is TGCAGTGCTAGAGATCGGACCGGGGGGGAAAGTGGCTACACCTTC.

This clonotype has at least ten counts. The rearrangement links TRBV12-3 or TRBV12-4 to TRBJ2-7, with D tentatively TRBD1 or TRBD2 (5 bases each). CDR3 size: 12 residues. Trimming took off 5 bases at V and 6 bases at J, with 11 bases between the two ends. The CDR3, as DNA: TGTGCCAGCAGTACCTCGAGGGGCGAGCAGTACTTC. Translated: CASSTSRGEQYF.

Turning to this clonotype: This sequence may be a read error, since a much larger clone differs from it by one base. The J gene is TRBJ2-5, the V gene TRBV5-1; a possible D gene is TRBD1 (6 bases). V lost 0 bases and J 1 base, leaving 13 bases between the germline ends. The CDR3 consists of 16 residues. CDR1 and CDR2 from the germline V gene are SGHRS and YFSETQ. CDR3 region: CASSLEYSRGQETQYF. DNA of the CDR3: TGCGCCAGCAGCTTGGAATATAGCAGGGGCCAAGAGACCCAGTACTTC.

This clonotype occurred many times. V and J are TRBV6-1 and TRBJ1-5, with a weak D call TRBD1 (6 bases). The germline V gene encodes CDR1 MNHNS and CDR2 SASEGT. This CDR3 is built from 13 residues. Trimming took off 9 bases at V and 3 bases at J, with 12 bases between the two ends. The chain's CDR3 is CASQRDNNQPQHF. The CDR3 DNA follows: TGTGCCAGTCAACGGGACAACAATCAGCCCCAGCATTTT.

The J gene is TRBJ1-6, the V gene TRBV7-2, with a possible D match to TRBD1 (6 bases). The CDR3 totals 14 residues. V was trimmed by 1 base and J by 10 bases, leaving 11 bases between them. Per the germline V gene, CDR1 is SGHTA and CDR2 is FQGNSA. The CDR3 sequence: CASSLGTGSSPLHF. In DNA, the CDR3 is TGTGCCAGCAGCTTAGGCACAGGGAGCTCACCCCTCCACTTT.